This T cell receptor (beta chain) was profiled in a study of control samples from healthy donors and cancer patients. The method was immunoSEQ multiplex PCR; TCRdb's version includes in-frame clones alone and lacks a portion of them. The sample's table shows approximately 190,000 clones. CDR3 length: 15 amino acids. After removal of 6 bases from V and 8 bases from J, the junction contained 9 bases not matched to a gene. Per the germline V gene, CDR1 is MNHEY and CDR2 is SVGAGI. This rearrangement joins TRBV6-5 to TRBJ1-4, with 10 bases matching TRBD1. Material for sequencing was blood. The receptor comes from a young woman in good health. CDR3: CASSMTGQGQEKLFF. For the CDR3, the DNA is TGTGCCAGCAGCATGACGGGACAGGGGCAAGAAAAACTGTTTTTT.